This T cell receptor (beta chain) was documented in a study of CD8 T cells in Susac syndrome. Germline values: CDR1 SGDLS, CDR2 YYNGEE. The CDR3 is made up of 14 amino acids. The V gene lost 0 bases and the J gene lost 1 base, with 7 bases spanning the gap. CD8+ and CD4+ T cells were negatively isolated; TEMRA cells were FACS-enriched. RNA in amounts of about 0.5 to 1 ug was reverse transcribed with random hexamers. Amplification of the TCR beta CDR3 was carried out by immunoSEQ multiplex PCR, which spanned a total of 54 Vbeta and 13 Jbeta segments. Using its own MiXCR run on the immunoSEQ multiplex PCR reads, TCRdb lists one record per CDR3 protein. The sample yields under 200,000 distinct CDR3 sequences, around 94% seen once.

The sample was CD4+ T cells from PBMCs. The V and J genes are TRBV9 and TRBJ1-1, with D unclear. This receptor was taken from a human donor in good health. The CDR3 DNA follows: TGTGCCAGCAGCGTAGGGGAGGGGAACACTGAAGCTTTCTTT. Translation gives CASSVGEGNTEAFF.